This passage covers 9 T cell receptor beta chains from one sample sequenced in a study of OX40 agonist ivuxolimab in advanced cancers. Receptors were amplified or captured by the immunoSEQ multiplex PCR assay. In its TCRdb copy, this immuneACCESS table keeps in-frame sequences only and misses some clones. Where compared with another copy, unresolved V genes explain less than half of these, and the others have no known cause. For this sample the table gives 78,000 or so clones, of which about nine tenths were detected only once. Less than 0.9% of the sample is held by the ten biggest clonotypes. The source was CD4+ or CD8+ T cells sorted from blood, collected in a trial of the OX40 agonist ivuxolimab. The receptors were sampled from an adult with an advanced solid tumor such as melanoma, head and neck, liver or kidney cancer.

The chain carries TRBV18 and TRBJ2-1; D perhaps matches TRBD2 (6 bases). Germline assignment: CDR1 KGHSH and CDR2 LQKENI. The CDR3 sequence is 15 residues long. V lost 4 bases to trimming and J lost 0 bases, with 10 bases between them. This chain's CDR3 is CASSLGGSSYNEQFF. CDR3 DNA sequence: TGTGCCAGCTCACTGGGGGGAAGCTCCTACAATGAGCAGTTCTTC.

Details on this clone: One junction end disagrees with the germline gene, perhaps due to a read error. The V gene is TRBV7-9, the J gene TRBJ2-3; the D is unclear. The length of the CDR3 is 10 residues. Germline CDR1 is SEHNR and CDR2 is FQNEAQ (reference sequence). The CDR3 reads CASSRDTQYF. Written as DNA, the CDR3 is TGTGCCAGCAGCAGAGATACGCAGTATTTT.

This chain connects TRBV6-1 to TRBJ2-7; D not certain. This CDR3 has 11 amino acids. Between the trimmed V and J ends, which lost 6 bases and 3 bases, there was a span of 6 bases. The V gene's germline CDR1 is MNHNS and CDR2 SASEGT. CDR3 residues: CASRSFYEQYF. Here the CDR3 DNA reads TGTGCCAGCAGGAGCTTCTACGAGCAGTACTTC.

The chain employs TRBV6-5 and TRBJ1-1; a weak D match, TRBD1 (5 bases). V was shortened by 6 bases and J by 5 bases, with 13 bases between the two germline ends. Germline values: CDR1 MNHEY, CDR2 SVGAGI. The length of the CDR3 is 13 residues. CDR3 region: CASRPGAGTEAFF. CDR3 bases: TGTGCCAGCAGACCCGGGGCTGGGACTGAAGCTTTCTTT.

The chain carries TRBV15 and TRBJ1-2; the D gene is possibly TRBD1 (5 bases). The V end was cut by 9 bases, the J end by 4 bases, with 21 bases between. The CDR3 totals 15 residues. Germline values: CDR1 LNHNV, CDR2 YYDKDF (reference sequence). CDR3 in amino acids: CATTLQPGRSYGYTF. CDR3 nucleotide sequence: TGTGCCACAACTCTCCAACCAGGGCGCTCCTATGGCTACACCTTC.

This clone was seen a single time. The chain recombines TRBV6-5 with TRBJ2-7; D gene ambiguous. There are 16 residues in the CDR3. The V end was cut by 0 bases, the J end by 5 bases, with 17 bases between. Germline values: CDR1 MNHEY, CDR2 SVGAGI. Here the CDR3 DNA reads TGTGCCAGCAGTTACTCGATTAGGCCAGAGGCTCACGAGCAGTACTTC. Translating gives CASSYSIRPEAHEQYF.

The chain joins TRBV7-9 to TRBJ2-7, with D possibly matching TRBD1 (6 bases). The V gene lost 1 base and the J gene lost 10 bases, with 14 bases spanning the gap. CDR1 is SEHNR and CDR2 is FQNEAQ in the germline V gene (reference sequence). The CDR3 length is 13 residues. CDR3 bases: TGTGCCAGCAGCTTAGTCGGGACACCCCTTCAGTACTTC. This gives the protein CASSLVGTPLQYF.

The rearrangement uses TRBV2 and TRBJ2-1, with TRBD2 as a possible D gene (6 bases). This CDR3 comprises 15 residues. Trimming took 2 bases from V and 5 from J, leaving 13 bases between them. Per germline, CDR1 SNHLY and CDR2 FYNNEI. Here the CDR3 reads CASSERGGINNEQFF. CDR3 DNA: TGTGCCAGCAGTGAACGTGGAGGGATAAACAATGAGCAGTTCTTC.

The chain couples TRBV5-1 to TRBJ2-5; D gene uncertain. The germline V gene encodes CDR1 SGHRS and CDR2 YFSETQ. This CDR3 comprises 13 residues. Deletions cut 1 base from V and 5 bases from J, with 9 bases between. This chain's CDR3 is CASSLSTGETQYF. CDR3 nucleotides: TGCGCCAGCAGCTTGAGCACCGGGGAGACCCAGTACTTC.